This T cell receptor beta chain emerged from a study of technical replicates of blood from several donors. TCRdb's copy holds only in-frame clones and misses some; the assay was immunoSEQ multiplex PCR. Altogether 55,000 to 75,000 clones are present, about 94% being singletons, with the ten largest covering around 3%. The CDR3 loop spans 16 amino acids. Germline CDR1 and CDR2: LGHNA and YSLEER. V shed 1 base and J 4 bases; nucleotides not matched to a gene: 9. This clone was recorded once. The chain couples TRBV4-3 to TRBJ2-7; 8 bases align to TRBD1. Sequencing used PBMCs. This clonotype originated in a human donor in good health. Some clones in this sample may be carry-over from other donors' samples. This CDR3 reads CASSQGEDRDLYEQYF. The CDR3 DNA reads as TGCGCCAGCAGCCAAGGAGAGGACAGGGATCTTTACGAGCAGTACTTC.